This TCR beta chain comes out of a study of cytomegalovirus exposure and HLA in healthy donors. PCR involved 60 Vbeta and 13 Jbeta primers. Only in-frame clones appear in the TCRdb table, and some are missing; sequencing was by immunoSEQ multiplex PCR. The top ten hold roughly 4.9% of the sample, which has some 150,000 clones, around 81% seen once. This TCR came from a woman aged 18-29 years in good health and CMV-seropositive. Material for sequencing was PBMCs.

In DNA, the CDR3 is TGTGCCAGCCGACAGCAGGGTTCACCCCTCCACTTT. As protein: CASRQQGSPLHF. The rearrangement joins TRBV28 to TRBJ1-6; tentative D call: TRBD1 (5 bases). The V end was cut by 8 bases, the J end by 9 bases, with 11 bases between. In germline, CDR1 is MDHEN, CDR2 SYDVKM. This CDR3 is 12 amino acids long.